This entry features one T cell receptor beta chain sequence. A much bigger clone sits one base away, suggesting this may be a read error. As the CDR3 is not closed by the conserved phenylalanine or tryptophan, this likely results from a read error. This sample is part of a study of molecular identifiers for immune sequencing clone quantification. The wider study: Sequencing covered four of five parts into which replicate RNA from about 20,000 or 100,000 naive CD8 cells was split.

The use of previously described methods and listed TCR primers produced the bulk TCR libraries. Each CDR3 protein gets one entry after TCRdb re-called the PCR reads with MiXCR. The sample gives fewer than 350,000 distinct CDR3 sequences, over 20% of which show up once; roughly 0.86% is in the top ten. Germline lookup yields CDR1 LNHDA and CDR2 SQIVND (reference sequence). V lost 5 bases, J lost 2 bases, and 17 bases lay in between. The CDR3 runs to 16 residues. The genes are TRBV19 and TRBJ2-3; TRBD2 might be the D (6 bases). The sample taken for sequencing was naive CD8+ T cells from blood, with Jurkat cell RNA spiked in. As for subset: FACS-sorted CD8+CD4-CCR7+CD45RA+ naive T cells. This TCR came from a human donor in good health. Some libraries in this study had Jurkat cell RNA spiked in. CDR3 in amino acids: CASSPRETFNTDTQYL. CDR3 sequence (DNA): TGTGCCAGTAGTCCCCGGGAGACTTTTAACACAGATACGCAGTATCTT.